This TCR beta chain came from a study of cytomegalovirus exposure and HLA in healthy donors. Broader study findings: Roughly uniform depth of sequencing across donors was assumed in presence/absence analyses. One variant, a missense change in DCLRE1C, was linked in a later analysis to TCR beta V- and J-gene trimming. Productive status was seen about 90% or about 30% of the time for most TCR beta V segments in an earlier analysis.

At sampling all donors were nominally healthy, likely with unrecorded immune exposures. The primer mix had 60 Vbeta and 13 Jbeta primers. Data came from immunoSEQ multiplex PCR; TCRdb stores just in-frame clones and leaves some out. The clone table shows 200,000 or so clones, with the ten largest holding roughly 0.74%. Of note for this clone: Its antigen is still unknown.

This TCR was sampled from a boy between 10 and 17 years old in good health and CMV-seronegative. Input material: PBMCs.

CDR3 in amino acids: CSGGGGSTDTQYF. The CDR3 nucleotides read TGCAGCGGGGGTGGGGGGAGCACAGATACGCAGTATTTT. This chain connects TRBV29-1 to TRBJ2-3; tentatively, D is TRBD2 (6 bases). The germline gives CDR1 SQVTM, CDR2 ANQGSEA. CDR3 size: 13 residues. V was cut by 7 bases and J by 0 bases, with 11 bases left in between.